This TCR beta chain was recovered during a study of T cells in Graves' hyperthyroidism and ophthalmopathy. RNA transcripts provided the source from which TCR beta CDR3 regions were amplified. A first-round RT-PCR of the TCR CDR3 used the HTBI primer set. TCRdb analysed the multiplex PCR reads with MiXCR anew, one entry per CDR3 protein. The table records about 640,000 distinct CDR3 sequences, around 15% of them present only once. Study observations and caveats: Ophthalmopathy, which appeared later, was predicted by the model a median 6.5 months before onset. Among thyroid clonotypes expanded above 0.001, most also appeared in blood.

CDR3 length equals 11 residues. Germline V gives CDR1 MDHEN, CDR2 SYDVKM. Between the trimmed V and J ends, which lost 5 bases and 6 bases, there was a span of 8 bases. This clonotype was recorded at least ten times. Antigen: not known. The chain links TRBV28 to TRBJ2-7; D uncertain. This clonotype originated in a woman aged 45-65 years with Graves' ophthalmopathy. Sequencing input: blood. CDR3 bases: TGTGCCAGCAGTGAACCACGCGAGCAGTACTTC. Translated: CASSEPREQYF.